Listed below are T cell receptor beta chains from one sample, sequenced in a study of Graves' ophthalmopathy and Graves' hyperthyroidism. TCRdb independently ran MiXCR on the multiplex PCR reads; one entry per CDR3 protein. The repertoire holds a few hundred thousand distinct CDR3 sequences, with over 20% as singletons. Sequenced: peripheral blood. The receptors were sampled from a woman aged 18-29 years with stable Graves' hyperthyroidism. Each CDR3 is given with its conserved first and last residue. A D gene is named only where the DNA matches it firmly. The size entry is marked missing in some rows and otherwise reads once, few, many or a size class.

TGCAGTGCTAGGGGAGGGTTTAGCCTGCAGACCCAGTACTTC	CSARGGFSLQTQYF	TRBD2	TRBV20-1	TRBJ2-5	many
TGCGCCAGCAGCCAAGACCAGTGGAGCTCTGGAAACACCATATATTTT	CASSQDQWSSGNTIYF	.	TRBV4-3	TRBJ1-3	few
TGTGCCAGCAAATCCTACTCAGACTATGGCTACACCTTC	CASKSYSDYGYTF	.	TRBV12-3/TRBV12-4	TRBJ1-2	many
TGTGCCAGTAGCGACGTAGGGGGCGGGGAGCTGTTTTTT	CASSDVGGGELFF	.	TRBV19	TRBJ2-2	many
TGCGCCAGCAGCTTGCAGGGGTTGGACTATGGCTACACCTTC	CASSLQGLDYGYTF	.	TRBV5-1	TRBJ1-2	many
TGTGCCAGCAGCCCAAATGCAGGGACCTACGAGCAGTACTTC	CASSPNAGTYEQYF	.	TRBV7-2	TRBJ2-7	many
TGTGCCAGCAGTTACTCCTCCCGTCTTAGCTCCTACGAGCAGTACTTC	CASSYSSRLSSYEQYF	.	TRBV6-5	TRBJ2-7	many
TGTGCCAGCAGTTACTCCTCGGGAGGGCCGGAAGGCTACACCTTC	CASSYSSGGPEGYTF	.	TRBV6-5	TRBJ1-2	many
TGTGCCAGCAGTTTAATTGGCAGCGTCTTAAGTCAAGAGACCCAGTACTTC	CASSLIGSVLSQETQYF	.	TRBV27	TRBJ2-5	many
TGCGCCAGCAGCCCAATGGGACGCGAGCAAGAGACCCAGTACTTC	CASSPMGREQETQYF	.	TRBV4-1	TRBJ2-5	.
TGTGCCAGCAGCGCCGTTGTGGATGGCTACACCTTC	CASSAVVDGYTF	.	TRBV7-2	TRBJ1-2	many
TGTGCCAGTAGTCCCTCCTACACGGGACCCCTCCACTTT	CASSPSYTGPLHF	.	TRBV19	TRBJ1-6	.
TGTGCCAGCACCGGGACCCCGGACGAGCAGTACTTC	CASTGTPDEQYF	.	TRBV28	TRBJ2-7	many
TGTGCCAGCAGAGAGACAGGGGGGACTGAAGCTTTCTTT	CASRETGGTEAFF	TRBD1	TRBV25-1	TRBJ1-1	.
TGTGCCAGCAGATCGACTCAAGCCAAAAACATTCAGTACTTC	CASRSTQAKNIQYF	.	TRBV2	TRBJ2-4	many
TGCAGTGCTAGAGAAATTCGGGGAGGGAGCACCGGGGAGCTGTTTTTT	CSAREIRGGSTGELFF	TRBD2	TRBV20-1	TRBJ2-2	few
TGTGCCACCAGCAGAGCCAGGGACCGGCGAGAGACCCAGTACTTC	CATSRARDRRETQYF	.	TRBV15	TRBJ2-5	.
TGTGCCTGGGCCCCTGACCTAGCGGGAGTGAAGACCCAGTACTTC	CAWAPDLAGVKTQYF	TRBD2	TRBV30	TRBJ2-5	many
TGCAGTGCTGGATCACTGACTAGCGGGAGATCCAATACATCATACGAGCAGTACTTC	CSAGSLTSGRSNTSYEQYF	TRBD2	TRBV20-1	TRBJ2-7	many
TGTGCCAGCAGCCAAGATGGCCTAGCGACGGGCGAGCAGTACTTC	CASSQDGLATGEQYF	.	TRBV4-2	TRBJ2-7	many
TGTGCCAGCAGCTTGCGAGAGGGAGAGACCCAGTACTTC	CASSLREGETQYF	.	TRBV13	TRBJ2-5	many
TGTGCCACCAGCAGAGTGATGGAGGGACACGAGCAGTACTTC	CATSRVMEGHEQYF	.	TRBV15	TRBJ2-7	many
TGTGCCAGCAGTGAAGCGACTAGCGGACTTTACGAGCAGTACTTC	CASSEATSGLYEQYF	TRBD2	TRBV2	TRBJ2-7	.
TGTGCCAGCAGCTTAGACGCCAGCTCTGGAAACACCATATATTTT	CASSLDASSGNTIYF	.	TRBV7-6	TRBJ1-3	many
TGTGCCAGCTCACCACCATTAGCGGGACCCACAGATACGCAGTATTTT	CASSPPLAGPTDTQYF	TRBD2	TRBV18	TRBJ2-3	many
TGTGCCAGCAGTTTAGGGGGACAGGGGGCTTGGGGCACTGAAGCTTTCTTT	CASSLGGQGAWGTEAFF	TRBD1	TRBV28	TRBJ1-1	.
TGTGCCAGCAGCTTGGGGACAGGGGGCGCGGTTCAGTACTTC	CASSLGTGGAVQYF	TRBD1	TRBV7-8	TRBJ2-7	many
TGTGCCAGCAGCCGTAGCGGGAGTTCATACCAAGAGACCCAGTACTTC	CASSRSGSSYQETQYF	TRBD2	TRBV28	TRBJ2-5	many
TGTGCCAGTAGCGTGGACGGCCAAGAGACCCAGTACTTC	CASSVDGQETQYF	.	TRBV19	TRBJ2-5	many
TGTGCCAGTAGTCCCGCGGACTATGGCTACACCTTC	CASSPADYGYTF	.	TRBV19	TRBJ1-2	.
TGCGCCAGCAGCTTTAAGGGGGACAGCCACTACGAGCAGTACTTC	CASSFKGDSHYEQYF	TRBD1	TRBV5-1	TRBJ2-7	many
TGCAGTGCTAGAGATGACCACAGGTCCTACGAGCAGTACTTC	CSARDDHRSYEQYF	.	TRBV20-1	TRBJ2-7	.
TGCGCCAGCAGCTTGGGACAGGGGATGGGCAAAAACATTCAGTACTTC	CASSLGQGMGKNIQYF	TRBD1	TRBV5-1	TRBJ2-4	.
TGCGCCAGCAGCCCCCGGGACAGAACTAATTCACCCCTCCACTTT	CASSPRDRTNSPLHF	TRBD1	TRBV5-1	TRBJ1-6	.
TGTGCCAGCAGTTTTGAGGGTTTGGAGCAGTACTTC	CASSFEGLEQYF	.	TRBV12-3/TRBV12-4	TRBJ2-7	many
TGTGCCAGCAGGGGGGGCAACACCGGGGAGCTGTTTTTT	CASRGGNTGELFF	.	TRBV6-5	TRBJ2-2	many
TGTGCCAGCAGCTTAGTGTGGAACACCGGGGAGCTGTTTTTT	CASSLVWNTGELFF	.	TRBV7-2	TRBJ2-2	many
TGTGCTAGTGGTTTGGTGACAGGGCTTAATCAGCCCCAGCATTTT	CASGLVTGLNQPQHF	TRBD1	TRBV12-5	TRBJ1-5	many
TGTGCCAGCAGCTTAGGGAGAGTGAGGGAGCGCTCCTACGAGCAGTACTTC	CASSLGRVRERSYEQYF	.	TRBV11-1	TRBJ2-7	many
TGTGCCAGCAGTTACTCTCCTGGGGGAGGCCCCAGGGGCGAGCAGTACTTC	CASSYSPGGGPRGEQYF	.	TRBV6-5	TRBJ2-7	many
TGTGCCAGCAGCTCGACTAGCGGGAGTGCCGAGCAGTACTTC	CASSSTSGSAEQYF	TRBD2	TRBV7-3	TRBJ2-7	many
TGCAGTGCTAGGTTACTTAGCGGAAAGAACACCGGGGAGCTGTTTTTT	CSARLLSGKNTGELFF	.	TRBV20-1	TRBJ2-2	many
TGTGCCAGCAGTTTACCCTTAGGGCTGCAAAGGAACACTGAAGCTTTCTTT	CASSLPLGLQRNTEAFF	.	TRBV12-3/TRBV12-4	TRBJ1-1	many
TGTGCCACCAGTGATTTGCCCGACAGGGAAATAGGTCTTGCCGGGGAGCTGTTTTTT	CATSDLPDREIGLAGELFF	TRBD1	TRBV24-1	TRBJ2-2	many
TGCGCCAGCAGCCACGGGACTAGCGGGATAGAGACCCAGTACTTC	CASSHGTSGIETQYF	TRBD2	TRBV4-1	TRBJ2-5	.
TGTGCCAGCTCACCGGTAGGGTCAACTTACGAGCAGTACTTC	CASSPVGSTYEQYF	.	TRBV18	TRBJ2-7	.
TGTGCTAGTGGCTCGGACAGGGAAGGGGAGACCCAGTACTTC	CASGSDREGETQYF	TRBD1	TRBV12-5	TRBJ2-5	.
TGTGCCATCAGTGAAAGGACTAGCGGGAGGAGAGAGCAGTACTTC	CAISERTSGRREQYF	TRBD2	TRBV10-3	TRBJ2-7	many
TGCAGTGCTAGAAGTACAAAGAACTATGGCTACACCTTC	CSARSTKNYGYTF	.	TRBV20-1	TRBJ1-2	many
TGTGCCAGCAGTGGCGGAGGGTCTGGAAACACCATATATTTT	CASSGGGSGNTIYF	.	TRBV27	TRBJ1-3	.
TGCAGTGCTAGTGGGGACAGGGTTGACGGGGAGCTGTTTTTT	CSASGDRVDGELFF	TRBD1	TRBV20-1	TRBJ2-2	many
TGTGCCAGCAGTTTTGGCAGGGGATCCCCCCCCTACGAGCAGTACTTC	CASSFGRGSPPYEQYF	.	TRBV6-5	TRBJ2-7	many
TGTGCCAGCACCCACCGCGAGGGAGACCAAGAGACCCAGTACTTC	CASTHREGDQETQYF	.	TRBV28	TRBJ2-5	.
TGTGCCAGCAGCCGATTGGATCTGATCGGAGAGACCCAGTACTTC	CASSRLDLIGETQYF	.	TRBV13	TRBJ2-5	.
TGTGCCAGCAGTTACTCGGTGGGGAACACTGAAGCTTTCTTT	CASSYSVGNTEAFF	.	TRBV6-2/TRBV6-3	TRBJ1-1	many
TGTGCCACCAGCAGAGGAGGGGTTTCTGGGGCCAACGTCCTGACTTTC	CATSRGGVSGANVLTF	.	TRBV15	TRBJ2-6	many
TGTGCCAGCACCCTGGGACTCTCTGGAAACACCATATATTTT	CASTLGLSGNTIYF	.	TRBV12-3/TRBV12-4	TRBJ1-3	many
TGTGCCAGTAGTCCCAGGGTCAACATGAACACTGAAGCTTTCTTT	CASSPRVNMNTEAFF	.	TRBV19	TRBJ1-1	many